This is a list of T cell receptor beta chains from one sample in a study of shared clonotypes between healthy human individuals. Sequencing used immunoSEQ multiplex PCR; TCRdb keeps in-frame clones, though not all of them. The sample has about 2.4 million clones; more than 90% are singletons. The sequencing input was naive CD4+ T cells sorted from blood. The source of these receptors is a man aged 18-30 years in good health. Each CDR3 is given without its conserved first and last residue. Fields, in order: J gene, V gene, clone size, CDR3 protein. For some rows the clone size is stated as once, few or many, or as a class when expanded; others skip it.

J gene: TRBJ2-5
V gene: TRBV6-5
clone size: -
CDR3 protein: ASSPLTGGGETQY

J gene: TRBJ1-1
V gene: TRBV7-2
clone size: -
CDR3 protein: ASSLEQGTEAF

J gene: TRBJ2-1
V gene: TRBV19
clone size: -
CDR3 protein: ASSILSTGNEQF

J gene: TRBJ2-2
V gene: TRBV4-3
clone size: -
CDR3 protein: ASSQDRFVYTGELF

J gene: TRBJ1-2
V gene: TRBV29-1
clone size: -
CDR3 protein: SVERGLTGVNGYT

J gene: TRBJ1-1
V gene: TRBV4-1
clone size: -
CDR3 protein: ASSHPDRYAEAF

J gene: TRBJ1-5
V gene: TRBV5-1
clone size: -
CDR3 protein: ASSLVSGDNQPQH

J gene: TRBJ1-1
V gene: TRBV29-1
clone size: -
CDR3 protein: SVGARLKNTEAF

J gene: TRBJ2-3
V gene: TRBV12-2
clone size: -
CDR3 protein: ASRLVLRPGQKTDTQY

J gene: TRBJ2-1
V gene: TRBV4-3
clone size: -
CDR3 protein: ASSQEKINEQF

J gene: TRBJ1-3
V gene: TRBV7-2
clone size: -
CDR3 protein: ASSLGPGRLRGNTIY

J gene: TRBJ1-2
V gene: TRBV29-1
clone size: -
CDR3 protein: SVEFPRYGYT

J gene: TRBJ1-2
V gene: TRBV5-6
clone size: -
CDR3 protein: ASSLAGQYGYT

J gene: TRBJ1-1
V gene: TRBV2
clone size: -
CDR3 protein: ASSVFQGANTEAF

J gene: TRBJ1-1
V gene: TRBV5-1
clone size: -
CDR3 protein: ASSLGQGAGNTEAF

J gene: TRBJ2-7
V gene: TRBV5-1
clone size: -
CDR3 protein: ASSLGRSYEQY

J gene: TRBJ1-4
V gene: TRBV6-1
clone size: -
CDR3 protein: ASSEKGLNEKLF

J gene: TRBJ1-1
V gene: TRBV18
clone size: -
CDR3 protein: ASTGQGAVNTEAF

J gene: TRBJ2-1
V gene: TRBV6-4
clone size: -
CDR3 protein: ASSQQGGNEQF

J gene: TRBJ2-5
V gene: TRBV2
clone size: -
CDR3 protein: ASSDRRAETQY

J gene: TRBJ2-2
V gene: TRBV10-2
clone size: -
CDR3 protein: ASSEWAVLDTGELF

J gene: TRBJ2-5
V gene: TRBV6-6
clone size: once
CDR3 protein: ASRPELRGETQY

J gene: TRBJ2-5
V gene: TRBV30
clone size: -
CDR3 protein: AWTGWETQY

J gene: TRBJ1-1
V gene: TRBV15
clone size: -
CDR3 protein: ATSRDPGTNTEAF

J gene: TRBJ2-5
V gene: TRBV11-2
clone size: -
CDR3 protein: ASSLRGTEETQY

J gene: TRBJ2-7
V gene: TRBV5-1
clone size: -
CDR3 protein: ASRPVAGEGAEQY

J gene: TRBJ1-1
V gene: TRBV5-6
clone size: -
CDR3 protein: ASSSARGLGTEAF

J gene: TRBJ2-7
V gene: TRBV5-6
clone size: -
CDR3 protein: ASSPPLREPRAYEQY

J gene: TRBJ1-5
V gene: TRBV7-2
clone size: -
CDR3 protein: ASSPTGDQPQH

J gene: TRBJ2-5
V gene: TRBV6-7
clone size: -
CDR3 protein: ASSPGQGLPGSGETQY

J gene: TRBJ2-7
V gene: TRBV14
clone size: -
CDR3 protein: ASSQDVGTSGKFLFTQQY

J gene: TRBJ2-7
V gene: TRBV10-1
clone size: -
CDR3 protein: ASSRSPGEYEQY

J gene: TRBJ2-1
V gene: TRBV2
clone size: -
CDR3 protein: ASGGPGSNEQF